This TCR beta chain came from a study of shared clonotypes between healthy human individuals. The protocol was immunoSEQ multiplex PCR, while the TCRdb copy is restricted to in-frame clones and leaves out a portion. The sample lists over 1.5 million clones, approximately 98% occurring once. Trimming took off 4 bases at V and 3 bases at J, with 6 bases between the two ends. From germline, CDR1 is SGHNT and CDR2 YENEEA. The CDR3 length is 12 residues. The chain employs TRBV11-3 and TRBJ1-2; unclear D gene. This clonotype was obtained from a man under 40 in good health. Input material: naive CD4+ T cells sorted from blood. Subset noted: CD45RA+ positively selected. The CDR3 loop reads CASSSRDYGYTF. DNA of the CDR3: TGTGCCAGCAGCTCCCGGGACTATGGCTACACCTTC.